Included here is one T cell receptor (beta chain) sequence, with context. This clonotype was observed a handful of times. Its binding antigen is unknown. Base qualities were left out, and no much larger clone turns up one base away. The sample is drawn from a study of T-cell memory formation after mild COVID-19 (dated by TCRdb to the early 2020s). A note on the overall study: Most TCR sequence clusters were specific to one of the two donors. In a couple of donors, T-cell clones that expanded and contracted after mild COVID-19 were tracked by sequencing TCRalpha and TCRbeta repertoires over time. The cohort comprised two young, previously healthy adult volunteers, one female and one male.

Instrument used: Illumina NovaSeq 6000. TCRalpha and TCRbeta cDNA libraries were built by 5'RACE with constant-segment primers, adding sample barcodes and unique molecular identifiers. RNA was extracted from every sample with Trizol reagent. Libraries were amplified in two PCR steps, with a second sample barcode and Illumina TruSeq adapters added in the second step. The libraries were sequenced on an Illumina NovaSeq using 2 x 150 bp paired-end reads. As for how the authors treated the data: The reads were demultiplexed and collapsed into UMI-guided consensus sequences using migec v1.2.7. With mixcr v2.1.11, UMI consensuses were aligned to TRA and TRB V and J templates and assembled into clonotypes. Expanded or contracted clonotypes were those called significant by both edgeR and NoisET, with noise models trained on biological replicates. For edgeR calls, the cutoffs were a false discovery rate-adjusted p below 0.01 and a log2 fold-change threshold of 1. As an exploratory analysis of dynamics, max-normalized trajectories of the 1000 most abundant clonotypes were examined by PCA with hierarchical clustering. Separately sequenced CD4+ and CD8+ repertoires were used to assign the CD4 or CD8 phenotype of responding clones. TCRdb itself trimmed the public reads at Q25 with fastp, ran MiXCR and retained productive beta chains. CDR3 protein duplicates are merged, each entry listing the most common genes and DNA. These V and J calls derive from TCRdb rather than the authors' analysis. Recorded for this sample are 90,000 to 120,000 distinct CDR3 sequences; 11% of them occurred a single time. The leading ten clones occupy approximately 39% of the sample.

V has 4 bases trimmed and J has 5 bases trimmed; junction bases matching no gene number 9. The CDR3 sequence holds 16 residues, the cysteine and phenylalanine included. The CDR3 DNA has 48 bases and is translated from base 1. CDR1 and CDR2, looked up from the germline V gene, are MGHRA and YSYEKL. Ficoll-Paque density gradient centrifugation was the method used to isolate PBMCs. Study-level results and caveats: Contracting CD4+ clones were found mainly in CM and EM memory subsets, while CD8+ clones were enriched in EMRA. Some responding clones were detected in pre-infection memory, suggesting pre-existing cross-reactive memory T cells joined the SARS-CoV-2 response. SARS-CoV-2 specificity of the second-wave clones peaking on day 37 was not confirmed. Balanced CD4/CD8 phenotypes were observed for clones contracting from day 15 to 85, whereas a bias towards CD4+ was observed for a second wave of clones expanding from day 15 to 37. The study included only a couple of mild cases, and larger cohorts that include severe cases with pre-infection samples were judged to be necessary.

This TCR was sampled from a man aged 18 to 30 who had mild COVID-19 (a few samples of this study predate the infection). The sample titles of this study are shuffled in the database, so cell type and time point are left out; the donor was told from shared clones. Sequenced input: PBMCs or a T cell subset sorted from them (not recorded which). The sequence links TRBV4-1 to TRBJ1-4, and TRBD1 matches 8 of the central bases. The encoded CDR3 is CASSRPPGQENEKLFF. The base sequence is TGCGCCAGCAGCCGACCTCCGGGACAGGAGAATGAAAAACTGTTTTTT.